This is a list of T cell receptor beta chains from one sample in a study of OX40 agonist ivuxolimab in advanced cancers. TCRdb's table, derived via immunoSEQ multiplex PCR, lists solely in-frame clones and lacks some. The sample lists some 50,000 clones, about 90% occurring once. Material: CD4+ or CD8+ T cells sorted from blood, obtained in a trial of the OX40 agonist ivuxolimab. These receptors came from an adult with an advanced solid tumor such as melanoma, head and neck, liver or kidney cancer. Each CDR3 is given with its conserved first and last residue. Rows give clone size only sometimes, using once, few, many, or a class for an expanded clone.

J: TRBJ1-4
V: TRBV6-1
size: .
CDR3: CAGGGGVEKLFF

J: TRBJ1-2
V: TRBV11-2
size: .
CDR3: CASSLSSGGYGYTF

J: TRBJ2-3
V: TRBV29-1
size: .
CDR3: CSAQVPPSSTDTQYF

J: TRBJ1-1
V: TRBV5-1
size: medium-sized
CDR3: CASSSGQGQFFAEAFF

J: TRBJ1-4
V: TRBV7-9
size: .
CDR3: CASQSLGVATNEKLFF

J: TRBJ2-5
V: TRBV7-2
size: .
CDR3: CASSRDKGETQYF

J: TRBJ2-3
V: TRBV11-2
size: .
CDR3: CASSLVGGLADTQYF

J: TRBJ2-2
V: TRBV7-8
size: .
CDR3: CASSLRDRVTGELFF

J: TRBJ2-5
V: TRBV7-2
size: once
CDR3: CASSPYSRKETQYF

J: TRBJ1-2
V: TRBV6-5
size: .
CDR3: CASSVGYTF

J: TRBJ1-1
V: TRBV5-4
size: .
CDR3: CASSRLLRHAMNTEAFF

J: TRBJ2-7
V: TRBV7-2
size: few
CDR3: CASSLQYEQYF

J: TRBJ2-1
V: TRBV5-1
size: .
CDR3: CASSWTSGSSYNEQFF

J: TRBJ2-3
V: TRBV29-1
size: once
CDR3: CSVDAREVAEDTQYF

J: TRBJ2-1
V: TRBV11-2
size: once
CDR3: CASSLVAGTINEQFF

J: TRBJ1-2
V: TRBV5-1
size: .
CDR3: CASSKYQGTNYGYTF

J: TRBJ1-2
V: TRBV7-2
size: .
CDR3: CASSLGRGGYGYTF

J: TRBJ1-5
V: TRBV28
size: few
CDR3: CASSLVGQPQHF

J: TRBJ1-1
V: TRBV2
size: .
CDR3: CASSEAVRAGRTEAFF

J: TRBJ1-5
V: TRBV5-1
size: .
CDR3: CASSLAGVGNQPQHF

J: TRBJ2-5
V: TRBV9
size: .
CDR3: CASSVSFTQETQYF

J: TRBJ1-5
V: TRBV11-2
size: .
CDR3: CASSLGTPSNQPQHF

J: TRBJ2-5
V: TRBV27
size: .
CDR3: CASAPGAGGKGETQYF

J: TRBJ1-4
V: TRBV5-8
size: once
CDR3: CASSLGKITTNEKLFF

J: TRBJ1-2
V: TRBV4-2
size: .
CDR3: CASSQPGQGPGYTF

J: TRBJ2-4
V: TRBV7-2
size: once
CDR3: CASSLEGGGFSKNIQYF

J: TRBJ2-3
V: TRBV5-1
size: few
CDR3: CASSRRPSDSTDTQYF

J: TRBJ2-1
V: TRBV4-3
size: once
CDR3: CASSQDPHEQFF

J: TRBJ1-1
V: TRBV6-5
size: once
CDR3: CASTPTRHLNTEAFF

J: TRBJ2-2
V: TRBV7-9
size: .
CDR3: CASSLAAGVNTGELFF

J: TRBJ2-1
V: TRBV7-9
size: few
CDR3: CASSSPYRLAGVINEQFF

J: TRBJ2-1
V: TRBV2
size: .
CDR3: CASSGLAGMDEQFF

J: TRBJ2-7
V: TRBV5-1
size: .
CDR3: CASRVGTGTYEQYF

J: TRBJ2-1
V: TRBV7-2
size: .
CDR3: CASSLGWMTQFF

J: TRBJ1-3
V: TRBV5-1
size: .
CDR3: CASSLGSSRGNTIYF

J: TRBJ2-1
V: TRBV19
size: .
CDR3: CASSITSGHNEQFF

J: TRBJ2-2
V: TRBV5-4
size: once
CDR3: CASSLGGPLNTGELFF

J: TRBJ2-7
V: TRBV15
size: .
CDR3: CATSKEGGGGYEQYF

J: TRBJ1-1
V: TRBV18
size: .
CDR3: CASSPNRGEGTEAFF

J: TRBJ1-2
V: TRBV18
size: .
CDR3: CASSPSGHSYGYTF

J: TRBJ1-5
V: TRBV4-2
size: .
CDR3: CASSQGLLQTQHF

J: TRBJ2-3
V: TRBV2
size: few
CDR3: CASSEVSGDTQYF

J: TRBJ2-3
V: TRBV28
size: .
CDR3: CASSSYHQGQVTDTQYF

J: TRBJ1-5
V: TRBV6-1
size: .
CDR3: CASSETGGGQPQHF

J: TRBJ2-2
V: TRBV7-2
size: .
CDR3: CASSTRGAGELFF

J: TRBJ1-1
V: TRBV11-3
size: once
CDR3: CASSFTGQDTEAFF

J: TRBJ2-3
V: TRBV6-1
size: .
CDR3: CASARDRTDTQYF

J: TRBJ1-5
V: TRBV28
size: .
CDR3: CASRYGTGKNQPQHF

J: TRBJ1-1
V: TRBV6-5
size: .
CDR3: CASSSGRTGVTEAFF

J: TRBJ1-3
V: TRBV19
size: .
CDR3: CASSAWGQRSGNTIYF

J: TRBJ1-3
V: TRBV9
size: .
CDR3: CASSVEGQGNTIYF